This T cell receptor (beta chain) was found in a study of T cell repertoires in cytomegalovirus infection. Study information: In public TCR beta signatures, there were indications of both CMV infection and matching HLA type. Study-wide results and limits: The ex vivo response showed dominance by HLA-C-restricted CMV-specific TCR beta clonotypes. CMV carriers with the relevant HLA were identified by cumulative public TCR beta family frequency.

With respect to this clonotype: Its specificity is unknown.

Each CDR3 protein is one row after TCRdb ran MiXCR on the reads. The sample contains approximately 290,000 distinct CDR3 sequences, 25% of which appear only once. The length of the CDR3 is 13 residues. Germline V gene data show CDR1 as MDHEN and CDR2 as SYDVKM. Trimming cost V 2 bases and J 4 bases, with 9 bases left between them. Sequencing was carried out using PBMCs. The receptor was derived from a human donor in good health (CMV status not recorded). Some clones in this sample may be carry-over from other donors' samples. The V gene is TRBV28, the J gene TRBJ2-7; TRBD1 might be the D (5 bases). CDR3 DNA sequence: TGTGCCAGCAGTTTAGGGGCTTATTACGAGCAGTACTTC. Translation: CASSLGAYYEQYF.